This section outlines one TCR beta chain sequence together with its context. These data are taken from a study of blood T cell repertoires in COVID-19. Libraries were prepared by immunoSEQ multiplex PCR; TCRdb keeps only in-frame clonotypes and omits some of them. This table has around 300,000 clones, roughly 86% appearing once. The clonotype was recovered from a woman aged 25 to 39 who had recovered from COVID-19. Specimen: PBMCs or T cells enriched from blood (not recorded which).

The CDR3 loop is CASSLSGTRSYEQYF. DNA of the CDR3: TGTGCCAGCAGTTTGTCCGGGACTAGAAGCTACGAGCAGTACTTC. The chain links TRBV6-2 or TRBV6-3 to TRBJ2-7; 8 positions agree with TRBD2. The CDR3 consists of 15 residues. Unmatched junction bases numbered 8, after V lost 4 bases and J lost 3 bases. Germline values: CDR1 MNHEY, CDR2 SVGEGT.